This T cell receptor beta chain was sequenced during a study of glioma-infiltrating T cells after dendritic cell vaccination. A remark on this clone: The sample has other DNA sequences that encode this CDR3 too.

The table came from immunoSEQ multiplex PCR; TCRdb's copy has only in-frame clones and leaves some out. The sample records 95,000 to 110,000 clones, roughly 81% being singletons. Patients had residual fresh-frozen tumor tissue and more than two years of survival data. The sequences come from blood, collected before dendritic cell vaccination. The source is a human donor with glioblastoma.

The CDR3 is CASSQGYGYTF. The CDR3 DNA follows: TGTGCCAGCAGTCAGGGCTATGGCTACACCTTC. This rearrangement joins TRBV27 to TRBJ1-2, with a weak D call TRBD1 (5 bases). This CDR3 spans 11 amino acids. Trimming cost V 5 bases and J 4 bases, with 5 bases left between them. Germline CDR1 is MNHEY and CDR2 is SMNVEV (reference sequence).